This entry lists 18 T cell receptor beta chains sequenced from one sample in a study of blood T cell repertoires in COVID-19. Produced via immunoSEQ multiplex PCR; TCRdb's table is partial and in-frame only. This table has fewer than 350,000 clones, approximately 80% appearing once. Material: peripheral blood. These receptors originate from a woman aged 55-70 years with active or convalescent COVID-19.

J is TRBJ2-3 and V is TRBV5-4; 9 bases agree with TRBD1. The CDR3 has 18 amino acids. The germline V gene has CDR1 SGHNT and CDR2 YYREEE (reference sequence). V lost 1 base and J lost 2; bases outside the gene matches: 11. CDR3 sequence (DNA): TGTGCCAGCAGCTTGTCCGGGACAGGGTACCTCCACACAGATACGCAGTATTTT. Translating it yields CASSLSGTGYLHTDTQYF.

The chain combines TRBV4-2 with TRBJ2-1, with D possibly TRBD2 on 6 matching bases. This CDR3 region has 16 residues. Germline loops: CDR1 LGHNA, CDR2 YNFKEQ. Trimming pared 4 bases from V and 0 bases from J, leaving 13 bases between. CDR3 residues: CASSLYGGSSYNEQFF. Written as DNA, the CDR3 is TGTGCCAGCAGCCTGTACGGGGGTAGCTCCTACAATGAGCAGTTCTTC.

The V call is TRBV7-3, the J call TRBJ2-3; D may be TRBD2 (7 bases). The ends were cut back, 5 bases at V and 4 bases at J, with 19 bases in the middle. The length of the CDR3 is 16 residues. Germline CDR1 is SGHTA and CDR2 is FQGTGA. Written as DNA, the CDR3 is TGTGCCAGCAGCCCGGGGCCGGGGGGCACAGCAGATACGCAGTATTTT. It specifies CASSPGPGGTADTQYF.

The CDR3 DNA sequence: TGTGCCAGCAGTTACTCGAGAGGCTTTAGCTCCTACGAGCAGTACTTC. The encoded protein is CASSYSRGFSSYEQYF. The rearrangement links TRBV6-5 to TRBJ2-7; D remains ambiguous. Per the germline V gene, CDR1 is MNHEY and CDR2 is SVGAGI. CDR3 size: 16 residues. Trimming left V 0 bases short and J 0 bases short, with 12 bases between.

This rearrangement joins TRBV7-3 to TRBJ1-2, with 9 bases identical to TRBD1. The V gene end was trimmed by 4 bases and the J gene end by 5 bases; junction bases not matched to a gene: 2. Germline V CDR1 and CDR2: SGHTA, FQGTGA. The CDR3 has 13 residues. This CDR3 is CASSSGQGYGYTF. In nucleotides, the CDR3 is TGTGCCAGCAGCTCGGGACAGGGTTATGGCTACACCTTC.

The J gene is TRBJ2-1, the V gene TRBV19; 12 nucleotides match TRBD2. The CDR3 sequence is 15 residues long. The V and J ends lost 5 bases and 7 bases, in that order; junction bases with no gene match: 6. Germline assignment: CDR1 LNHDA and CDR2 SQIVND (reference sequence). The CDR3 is CASSPASGGANEQFF. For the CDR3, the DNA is TGTGCCAGTAGTCCAGCTAGCGGGGGGGCGAATGAGCAGTTCTTC.

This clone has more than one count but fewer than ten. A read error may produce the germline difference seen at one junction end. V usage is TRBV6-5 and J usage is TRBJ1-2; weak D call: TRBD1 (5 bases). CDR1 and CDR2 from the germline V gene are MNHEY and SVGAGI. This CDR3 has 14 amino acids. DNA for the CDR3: TGTGCCAGCAGTTACCCCGGGACCCCACCCCGGGAGGTCTTC. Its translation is CASSYPGTPPREVF.

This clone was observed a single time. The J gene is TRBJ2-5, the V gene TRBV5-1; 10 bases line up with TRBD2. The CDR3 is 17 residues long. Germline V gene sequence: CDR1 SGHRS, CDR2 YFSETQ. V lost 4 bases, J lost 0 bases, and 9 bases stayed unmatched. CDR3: CASSNSLSGGNQETQYF. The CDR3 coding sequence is TGCGCCAGCAGCAATAGCCTTAGCGGGGGGAACCAAGAGACCCAGTACTTC. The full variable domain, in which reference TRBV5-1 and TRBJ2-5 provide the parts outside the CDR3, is KAGVTQTPRYLIKTRGQQVTLSCSPISGHRSVSWYQQTPGQGLQFLFEYFSETQRNKGNFPGRFSGRQFSNSRSEMNVSTLELGDSALYLCASSNSLSGGNQETQYFGPGTRLLVL.

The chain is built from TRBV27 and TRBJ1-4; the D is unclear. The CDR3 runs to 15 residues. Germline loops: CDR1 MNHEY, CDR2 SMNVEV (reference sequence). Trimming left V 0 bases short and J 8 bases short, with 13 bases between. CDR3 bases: TGTGCCAGCAGTTTATCCCCCCCACAGTCCGAAAAACTGTTTTTT. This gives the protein CASSLSPPQSEKLFF.

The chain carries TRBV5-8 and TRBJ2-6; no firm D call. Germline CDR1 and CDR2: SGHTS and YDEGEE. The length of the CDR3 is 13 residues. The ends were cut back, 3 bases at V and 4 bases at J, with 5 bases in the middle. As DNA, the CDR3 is TGTGCCAGCAGCTGGCAGGGGGCCAACGTCCTGACTTTC. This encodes CASSWQGANVLTF.

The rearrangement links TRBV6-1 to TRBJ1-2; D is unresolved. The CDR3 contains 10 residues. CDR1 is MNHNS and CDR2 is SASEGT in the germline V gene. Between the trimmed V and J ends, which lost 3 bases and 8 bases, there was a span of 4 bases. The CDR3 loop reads CASSDEGYTF. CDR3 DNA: TGTGCCAGCAGTGATGAGGGCTACACCTTC.

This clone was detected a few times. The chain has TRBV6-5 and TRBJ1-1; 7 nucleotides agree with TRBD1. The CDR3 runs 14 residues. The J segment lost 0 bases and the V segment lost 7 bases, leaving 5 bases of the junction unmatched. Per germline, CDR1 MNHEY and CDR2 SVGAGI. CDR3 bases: TGTGCCAGCATTCAGGACAGGTTGAACACTGAAGCTTTCTTT. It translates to CASIQDRLNTEAFF.

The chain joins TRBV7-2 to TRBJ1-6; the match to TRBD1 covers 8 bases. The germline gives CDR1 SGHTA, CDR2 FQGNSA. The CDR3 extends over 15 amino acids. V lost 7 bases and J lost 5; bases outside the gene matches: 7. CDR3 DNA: TGTGCCAGCACCCGGACAGGGAACCATAATTCACCCCTCCACTTT. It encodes CASTRTGNHNSPLHF.

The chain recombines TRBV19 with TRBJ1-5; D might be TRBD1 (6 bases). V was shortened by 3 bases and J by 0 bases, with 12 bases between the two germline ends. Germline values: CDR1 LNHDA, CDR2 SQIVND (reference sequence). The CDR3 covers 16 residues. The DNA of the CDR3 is TGTGCCAGTAGTATGGGGGGGCCCTATAGCAATCAGCCCCAGCATTTT. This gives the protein CASSMGGPYSNQPQHF. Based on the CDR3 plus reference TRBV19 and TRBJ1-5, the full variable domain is DGGITQSPKYLFRKEGQNVTLSCEQNLNHDAMYWYRQDPGQGLRLIYYSQIVNDFQKGDIAEGYSVSREKKESFPLTVTSAQKNPTAFYLCASSMGGPYSNQPQHFGDGTRLSIL.

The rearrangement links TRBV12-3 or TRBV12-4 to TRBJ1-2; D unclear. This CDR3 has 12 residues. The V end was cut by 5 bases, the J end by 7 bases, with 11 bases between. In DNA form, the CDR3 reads TGTGCCAGCAGTCAGCGGACGTCTGGCTACACCTTC. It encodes CASSQRTSGYTF.

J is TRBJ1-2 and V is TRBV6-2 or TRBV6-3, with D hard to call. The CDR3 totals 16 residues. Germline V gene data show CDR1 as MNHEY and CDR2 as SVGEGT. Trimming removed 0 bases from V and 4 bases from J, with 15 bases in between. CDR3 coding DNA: TGTGCCAGCAGTTACTCGCTGGCGGGAGCTACCTATGGCTACACCTTC. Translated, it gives CASSYSLAGATYGYTF.

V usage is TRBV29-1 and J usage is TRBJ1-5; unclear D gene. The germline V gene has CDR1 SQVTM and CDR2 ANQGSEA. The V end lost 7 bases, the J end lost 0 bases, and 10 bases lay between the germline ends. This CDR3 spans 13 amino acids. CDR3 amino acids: CSAAENSNQPQHF. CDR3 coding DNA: TGCAGCGCCGCCGAGAATAGCAATCAGCCCCAGCATTTT. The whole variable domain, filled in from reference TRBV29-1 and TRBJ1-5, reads SAVISQKPSRDICQRGTSLTIQCQVDSQVTMMFWYRQQPGQSLTLIATANQGSEATYESGFVIDKFPISRPNLTFSTLTVSNMSPEDSSIYLCSAAENSNQPQHFGDGTRLSIL.

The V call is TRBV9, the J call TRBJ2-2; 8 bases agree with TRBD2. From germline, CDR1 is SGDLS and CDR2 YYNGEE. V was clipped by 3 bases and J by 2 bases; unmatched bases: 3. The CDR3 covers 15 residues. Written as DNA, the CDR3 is TGTGCCAGCAGCGGGACTAGCTTAAACACCGGGGAGCTGTTTTTT. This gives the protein CASSGTSLNTGELFF.